Described below is a single TCR beta chain sequence and its context. Its antigen remains unknown. This CDR3 has 15 amino acids. V lost 3 bases and J lost 8, with 19 bases in between. The germline V gene encodes CDR1 SGHRS and CDR2 YFSETQ. This sample is drawn from a study of T-cell reconstitution after alpha-beta-depleted transplantation in children. The library targeted TCRbeta and was prepared with unique molecular identifiers. TCRdb ran MiXCR on the PCR reads and lists one entry per CDR3 protein. The table has about a million distinct CDR3 sequences, roughly 29% seen once. Study-wide findings and caveats: When one year had passed after transplant, most T-cell counts and diversity came from newly produced T cells. Reports say that about two months after transplant, the alpha-beta T cells came out of several hundred graft clones that had expanded. From surviving recipient T cells and thymic progenitors came the high day-60 TCRbeta diversity observed in some patients.

The TCR comes from a boy under two years old who had a stem cell transplant for SCID, so the T cells may come from the graft donor. The rearrangement joins TRBV5-1 to TRBJ2-3; D unclear. The input for sequencing was PBMCs, mostly from graft donor cells, taken 360 days after TCRalphabeta/CD19-depleted stem cell transplant. CDR3 in DNA: TGCGCCAGCAGCTCTAGACTCAGCCTATTAGGTACGCAGTATTTT. This sequence encodes CASSSRLSLLGTQYF.